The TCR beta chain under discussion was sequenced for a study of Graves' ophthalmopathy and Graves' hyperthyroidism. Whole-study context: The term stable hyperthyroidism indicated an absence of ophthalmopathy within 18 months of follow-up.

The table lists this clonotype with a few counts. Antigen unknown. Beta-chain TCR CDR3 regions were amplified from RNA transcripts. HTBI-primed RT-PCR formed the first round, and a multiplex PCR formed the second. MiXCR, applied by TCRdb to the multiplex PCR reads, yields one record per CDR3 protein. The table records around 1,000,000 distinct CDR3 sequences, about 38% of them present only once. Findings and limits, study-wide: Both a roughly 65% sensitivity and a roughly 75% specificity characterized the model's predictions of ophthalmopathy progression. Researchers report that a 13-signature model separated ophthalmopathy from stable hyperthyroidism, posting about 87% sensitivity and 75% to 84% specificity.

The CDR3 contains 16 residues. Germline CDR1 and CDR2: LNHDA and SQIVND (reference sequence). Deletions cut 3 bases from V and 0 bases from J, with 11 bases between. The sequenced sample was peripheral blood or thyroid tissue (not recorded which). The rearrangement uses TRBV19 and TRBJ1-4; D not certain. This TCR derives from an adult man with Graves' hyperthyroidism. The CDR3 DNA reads TGTGCCAGTAGTATGATGACGGTAGCAACTAATGAAAAACTGTTTTTT. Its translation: CASSMMTVATNEKLFF.